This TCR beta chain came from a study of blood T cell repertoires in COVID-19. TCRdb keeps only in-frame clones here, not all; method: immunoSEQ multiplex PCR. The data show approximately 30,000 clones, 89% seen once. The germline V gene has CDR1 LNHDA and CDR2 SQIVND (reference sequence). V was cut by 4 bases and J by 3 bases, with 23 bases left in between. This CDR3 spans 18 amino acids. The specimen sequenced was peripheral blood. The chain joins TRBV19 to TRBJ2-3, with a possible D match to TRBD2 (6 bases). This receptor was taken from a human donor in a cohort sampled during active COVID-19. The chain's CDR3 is CASSRLTLGRGRTDTQYF. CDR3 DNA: TGTGCCAGTAGTAGACTCACTTTGGGTCGAGGGAGGACAGATACGCAGTATTTT.